Sequencing of this T cell receptor beta chain was carried out in a study of T cells in Graves' hyperthyroidism and ophthalmopathy. About the study: Specimen type is peripheral blood, collected at initial diagnosis prior to any treatment.

Clinical symptoms, serum thyroxine, TRAb, thyroid ultrasound and orbital computed tomography established diagnosis. Study conclusions and caveats: Blood held most thyroid clonotypes expanded above 0.001 frequency.

V lost 4 bases and J lost 5; bases outside the gene matches: 8. The CDR3 sequence is 16 residues long. Germline V CDR1 and CDR2: ENHRY, SYGVKD. This clonotype was found a few times. Its antigen is not known. Amplified regions were TCR beta CDR3 sequences from RNA transcripts. Researchers ran a first-round RT-PCR on the TCR CDR3 using the HTBI primer set. Each CDR3 protein gets one entry after TCRdb re-called the multiplex PCR reads with MiXCR. The table includes hundreds of thousands of distinct CDR3 sequences, less than 25% detected once. Input material: blood. The rearrangement links TRBV10-3 to TRBJ2-5; the match to TRBD2 covers 12 bases. The clonotype comes from a man aged 25-45 years with Graves' ophthalmopathy. CDR3: CAISGSSGRASETQYF. CDR3 nucleotide sequence: TGTGCCATCAGTGGCTCTAGCGGGAGGGCCAGCGAGACCCAGTACTTC.